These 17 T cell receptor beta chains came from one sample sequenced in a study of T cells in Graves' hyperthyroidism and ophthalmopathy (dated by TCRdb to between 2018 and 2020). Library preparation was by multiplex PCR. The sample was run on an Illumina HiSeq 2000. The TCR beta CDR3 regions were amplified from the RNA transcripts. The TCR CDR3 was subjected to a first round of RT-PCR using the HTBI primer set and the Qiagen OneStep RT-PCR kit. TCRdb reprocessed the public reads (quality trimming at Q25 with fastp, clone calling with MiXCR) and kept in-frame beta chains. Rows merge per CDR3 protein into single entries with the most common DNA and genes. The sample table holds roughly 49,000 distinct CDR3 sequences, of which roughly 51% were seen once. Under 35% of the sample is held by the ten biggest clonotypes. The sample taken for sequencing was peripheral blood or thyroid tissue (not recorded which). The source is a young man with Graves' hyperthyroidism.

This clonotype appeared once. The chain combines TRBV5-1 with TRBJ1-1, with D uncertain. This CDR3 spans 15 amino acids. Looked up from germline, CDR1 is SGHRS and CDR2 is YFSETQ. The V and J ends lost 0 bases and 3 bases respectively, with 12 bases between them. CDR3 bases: TGCGCCAGCAGCTTGGGGCCTGGTGTCGACACTGAAGCTTTCTTT. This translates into CASSLGPGVDTEAFF.

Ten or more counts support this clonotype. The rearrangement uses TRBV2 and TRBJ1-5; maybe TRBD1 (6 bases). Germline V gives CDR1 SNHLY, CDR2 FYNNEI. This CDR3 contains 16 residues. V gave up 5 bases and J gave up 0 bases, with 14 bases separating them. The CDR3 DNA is TGTGCCAGCAGTTCCAGGGGACGGGATAGCAATCAGCCCCAGCATTTT. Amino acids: CASSSRGRDSNQPQHF.

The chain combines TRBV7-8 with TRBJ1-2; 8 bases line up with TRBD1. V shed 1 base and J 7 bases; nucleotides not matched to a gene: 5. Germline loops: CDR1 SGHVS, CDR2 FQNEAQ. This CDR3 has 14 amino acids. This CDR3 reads CASSLGQGARGYTF. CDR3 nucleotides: TGTGCCAGCAGCTTAGGCCAGGGGGCGCGTGGCTACACCTTC.

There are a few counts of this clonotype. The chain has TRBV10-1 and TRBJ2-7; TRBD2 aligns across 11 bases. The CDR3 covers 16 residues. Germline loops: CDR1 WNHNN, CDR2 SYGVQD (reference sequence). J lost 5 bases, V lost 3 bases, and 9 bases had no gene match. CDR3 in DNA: TGCGCCAGCAGTGAAGCCCTAGCGGGAGGAGTGAACGAGCAGTACTTC. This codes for CASSEALAGGVNEQYF.

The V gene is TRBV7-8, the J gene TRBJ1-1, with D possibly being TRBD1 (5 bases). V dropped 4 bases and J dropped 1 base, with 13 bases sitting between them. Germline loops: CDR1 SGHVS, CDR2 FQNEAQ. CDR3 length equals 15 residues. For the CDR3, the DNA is TGTGCCAGCAGCTCTGACCCAGGGCCGAACACTGAAGCTTTCTTT. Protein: CASSSDPGPNTEAFF.

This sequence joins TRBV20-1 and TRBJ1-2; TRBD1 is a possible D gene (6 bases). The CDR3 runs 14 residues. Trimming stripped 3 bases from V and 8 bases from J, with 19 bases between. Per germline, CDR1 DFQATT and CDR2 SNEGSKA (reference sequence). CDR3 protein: CSARMTGLHRGYTF. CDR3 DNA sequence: TGCAGTGCTAGGATGACAGGTCTCCACAGAGGCTACACCTTC.

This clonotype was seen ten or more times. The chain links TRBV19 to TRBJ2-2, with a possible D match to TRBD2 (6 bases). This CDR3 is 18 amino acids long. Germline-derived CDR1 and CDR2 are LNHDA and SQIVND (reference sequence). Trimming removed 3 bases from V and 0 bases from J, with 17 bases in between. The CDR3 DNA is TGTGCCAGTAGTATGCAGCCCCCGGGGAGGACGAACACCGGGGAGCTGTTTTTT. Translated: CASSMQPPGRTNTGELFF.

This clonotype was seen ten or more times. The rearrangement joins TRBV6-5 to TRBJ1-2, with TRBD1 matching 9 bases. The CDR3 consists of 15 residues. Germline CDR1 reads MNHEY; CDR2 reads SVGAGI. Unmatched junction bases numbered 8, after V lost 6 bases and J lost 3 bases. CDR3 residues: CASRQHRGRHYGYTF. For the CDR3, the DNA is TGTGCCAGCAGACAACACAGGGGGCGTCACTATGGCTACACCTTC.

The CDR3 loop reads CASSTRTGRVEQYF. The CDR3 DNA is TGCGCCAGCAGCACTCGGACAGGGCGGGTTGAGCAGTACTTC. This chain joins TRBV5-1 and TRBJ2-7; 8 nucleotides line up with TRBD1. The CDR3 consists of 14 residues. After removal of 4 bases from V and 7 bases from J, the junction contained 10 bases not matched to a gene. Germline CDR1 SGHRS, CDR2 YFSETQ.

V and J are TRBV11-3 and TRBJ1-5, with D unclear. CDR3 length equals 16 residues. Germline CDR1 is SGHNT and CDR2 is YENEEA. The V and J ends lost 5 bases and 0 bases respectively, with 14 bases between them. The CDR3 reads CASSARVTNSNQPQHF. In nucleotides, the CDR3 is TGTGCCAGCAGCGCCCGGGTCACAAATAGCAATCAGCCCCAGCATTTT.

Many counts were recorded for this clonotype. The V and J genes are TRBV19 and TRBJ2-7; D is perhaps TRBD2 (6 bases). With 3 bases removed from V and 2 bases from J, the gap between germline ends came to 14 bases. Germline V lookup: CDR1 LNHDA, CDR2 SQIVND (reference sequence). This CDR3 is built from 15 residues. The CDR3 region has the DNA TGTGCCAGTAGTATCCTCGGTGGCGGGGCCTACGAGCAGTACTTC. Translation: CASSILGGGAYEQYF.

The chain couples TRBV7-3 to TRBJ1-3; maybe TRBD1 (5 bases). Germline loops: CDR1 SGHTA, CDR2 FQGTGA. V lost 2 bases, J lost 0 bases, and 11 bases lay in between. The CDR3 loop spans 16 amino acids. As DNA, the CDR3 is TGTGCCAGCAGCTTAGGGGGACCAAGCTCTGGAAACACCATATATTTT. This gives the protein CASSLGGPSSGNTIYF.

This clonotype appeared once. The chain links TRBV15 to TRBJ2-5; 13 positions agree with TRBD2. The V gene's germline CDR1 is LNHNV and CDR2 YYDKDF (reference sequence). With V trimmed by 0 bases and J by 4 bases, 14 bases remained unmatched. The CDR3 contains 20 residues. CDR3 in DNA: TGTGCCACCAGCAGAGATCTTCCAGGACTAGCGGGAGATGGTGGAGAGACCCAGTACTTC. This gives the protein CATSRDLPGLAGDGGETQYF.

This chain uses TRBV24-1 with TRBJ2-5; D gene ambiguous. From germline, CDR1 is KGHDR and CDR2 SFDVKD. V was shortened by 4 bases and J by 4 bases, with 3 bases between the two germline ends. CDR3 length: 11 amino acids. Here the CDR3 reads CATSEGETQYF. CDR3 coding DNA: TGTGCCACCAGTGAGGGAGAGACCCAGTACTTC.

The CDR3 region has the DNA TGCAGCGCAAAACCGGGACAGGGGGTCCACGAGCAGTACTTC. Translated, it gives CSAKPGQGVHEQYF. The chain couples TRBV29-1 to TRBJ2-7, with 11 bases fitting TRBD1. V lost 7 bases and J lost 5; bases outside the gene matches: 10. Germline V CDR1 and CDR2: SQVTM, ANQGSEA. The CDR3 is made up of 14 amino acids.

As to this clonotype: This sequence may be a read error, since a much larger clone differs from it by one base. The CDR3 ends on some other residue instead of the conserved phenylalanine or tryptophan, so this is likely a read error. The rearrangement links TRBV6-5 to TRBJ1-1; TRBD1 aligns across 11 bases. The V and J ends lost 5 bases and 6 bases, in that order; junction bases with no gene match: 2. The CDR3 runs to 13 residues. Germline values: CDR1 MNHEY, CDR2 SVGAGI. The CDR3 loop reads CASSMGQGAEAFL. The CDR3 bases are TGTGCCAGCAGTATGGGACAGGGGGCTGAAGCTTTCCTT.

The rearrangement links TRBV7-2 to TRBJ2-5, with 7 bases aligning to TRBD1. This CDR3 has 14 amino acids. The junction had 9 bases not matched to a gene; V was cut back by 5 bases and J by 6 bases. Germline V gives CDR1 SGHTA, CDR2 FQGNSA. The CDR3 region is CASSQRQGWQTQYF. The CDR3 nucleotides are TGTGCCAGCAGCCAGAGACAGGGTTGGCAGACCCAGTACTTC.